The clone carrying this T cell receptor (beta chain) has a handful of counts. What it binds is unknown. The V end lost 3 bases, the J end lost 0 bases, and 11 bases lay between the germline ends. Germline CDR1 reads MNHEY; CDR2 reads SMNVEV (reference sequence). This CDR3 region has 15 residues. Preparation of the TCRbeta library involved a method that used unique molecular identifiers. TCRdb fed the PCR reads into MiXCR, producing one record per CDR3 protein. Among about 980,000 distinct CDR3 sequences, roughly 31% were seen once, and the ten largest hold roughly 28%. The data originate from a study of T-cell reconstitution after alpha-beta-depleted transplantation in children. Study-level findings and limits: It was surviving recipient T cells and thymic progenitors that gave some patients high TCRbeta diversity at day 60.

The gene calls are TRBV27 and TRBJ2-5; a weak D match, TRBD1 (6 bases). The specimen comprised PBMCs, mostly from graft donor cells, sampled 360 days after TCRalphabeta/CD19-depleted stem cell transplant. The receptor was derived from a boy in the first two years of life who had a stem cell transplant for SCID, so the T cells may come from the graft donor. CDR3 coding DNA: TGTGCCAGCAGTTTCCAGGGGATTCACCAAGAGACCCAGTACTTC. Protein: CASSFQGIHQETQYF.